This record looks at one T cell receptor beta chain sequence and its context. This clonotype has ten or more counts. This clone's antigen is unknown. Per-base qualities were not stored, and no clone one base away is much larger. This specimen comes from a study of T cells in Graves' hyperthyroidism and ophthalmopathy (dated by TCRdb to the late 2010s). Some background on the complete study: Peripheral blood samples were taken at initial diagnosis, before any treatment was given. To identify TCR V-J signatures that set the groups apart, the researchers used a discovery cohort of about a hundred patients, made up of fewer than 50 with Graves' ophthalmopathy and about 55 with stable Graves' hyperthyroidism. Prospective prediction of ophthalmopathy was tested in an independent validation cohort consisting of 18 hyperthyroidism patients and some 16 patients who later progressed to ophthalmopathy. The roughly 100 discovery patients were randomly divided into training and test sets at a 7:3 ratio. Thyroid tissue and blood T-cell repertoires from about six Graves' hyperthyroidism patients were also compared in the study. After sampling, hyperthyroidism patients received methimazole starting at 30 mg daily, and ophthalmopathy patients received high-dose intravenous methylprednisolone. The paper describes TCR Vbeta CDR3 sequencing of 120 to 150 peripheral blood samples, made up of approximately 40 ophthalmopathy patients, roughly 75 hyperthyroidism patients and about 17 progressor patients.

The investigation overall reported the following: In validation, progression to ophthalmopathy was predicted by the model with nearly 71% sensitivity and roughly 76% specificity, a median of about 6 months before onset. Sample size was not statistically predetermined, and blinding of investigators to group allocation was not performed. In cross-validation, a model built on a 13 V-J signature told ophthalmopathy apart from stable hyperthyroidism with roughly 87% sensitivity and about 81% specificity, and in testing the same model reached 80%/75%. Blood samples also contained most of the expanded thyroid clonotypes (frequency above 0.001), which suggests that blood repertoires may reflect thyroid immune responses.

Based on the germline V gene (reference sequence), the CDR1 and CDR2 sequences are MNHEY and SMNVEV. From cysteine to phenylalanine, the CDR3 is 16 amino acids long. The entry retains the CDR3 DNA only, 48 bases that are in frame from base 1. Trimming removed 6 bases from V and 0 bases from J, leaving 17 bases between the germline ends. Amplification of TCR beta CDR3 regions was carried out from RNA transcripts. The TCR CDR3 was subjected to a first round of RT-PCR using the HTBI primer set and the Qiagen OneStep RT-PCR kit. Libraries were constructed in a second round of multiplex PCR, after which size selection and purification were carried out. The libraries were sequenced on an Illumina HiSeq2000 using paired-end 100 bp reads. Per the source publication's procedure: SOAPnuke was used to process the raw data, removing reads that contained adapters or uncalled bases, had a mean Phred below 15, or lacked an exact match to the constant primer or identifier. COPE v1.2.5 was used to merge high-quality paired reads, and clonotypes were defined as unique nucleotide sequences. MiTCR v1.1 was used to align clonotypes to the IMGT TRBV, TRBD and TRBJ reference segments. Analysis was restricted to V-J combinations with a frequency above 0.0001, which covered roughly 99% of repertoires. A TCS score was defined as the ratio of F50 (clonal expansion) to E x V (chaos), with BLOSUM62-based TCRdist applied between CDR3 peptides within each V-J. Welch's t-statistics and random forest reduced 500 to 550 V-J features to some 14, which were used in a naive Bayes classifier (R e1071). The public reads were reprocessed in TCRdb via fastp at Q25 and MiXCR, keeping in-frame beta chains. CDR3 protein sequences are deduplicated, and each keeps its most common genes and DNA. TCRdb's processing, not the authors' own work, is the source of the V and J calls. This sample comprises a few hundred thousand distinct CDR3 sequences, less than 25% of them detected only once. The biggest ten clones account for about a quarter of the sample.

Stable Graves' hyperthyroidism was defined as the absence of progression to ophthalmopathy over 18 months of follow-up. Hyperthyroidism patients were newly diagnosed, had a disease duration of under 2 months, and were aged 18 to 65 years. The study excluded patients with uncontrolled infections, other autoimmune diseases, pregnancy or lactation. Diagnoses were based on clinical symptoms, serum thyroxine and TRAb, thyroid ultrasound and orbital computed tomography. Ficoll-Paque density gradient centrifugation was used to isolate PBMCs from approximately 10 ml of fresh peripheral blood. Trizol reagent was used to extract total RNA, and RNA quality was then checked on an Agilent 2100 Bioanalyzer.

This clonotype originated in a man younger than 30 with Graves' hyperthyroidism. This chain joins TRBV27 to TRBJ2-5; the D call could be TRBD1 or TRBD2, with each sharing 7 bases. The specimen sequenced was blood. The sequenced DNA is TGTGCCAGCAGCACAAAGCGGGGACAGTACCAAGAGACCCAGTACTTC. Translated, it reads CASSTKRGQYQETQYF.